The subject of this entry is one T cell receptor beta chain. The target antigen is unknown. Roughly 3,800 ng of total RNA went into each TCR library. Across eight separate reactions for each sample, cDNA was made. The cDNA of both the TCRalpha and TCRbeta chains was subjected to two nested PCRs of approximately 16 and 10 cycles. TCRdb processed the 5' RACE reads again and assigns one entry to each CDR3 protein, with no DNA. Its table records around 380,000 distinct CDR3 sequences. This entry belongs to a study of monozygotic twins with inflammatory bowel disease. General observations from the study: Clonotypes shared with others were fewer in IBD patients than in healthy twins, especially with disease activity.

Sequences were obtained from blood. This clonotype originated in a human donor with ulcerative colitis or Crohn's disease, or a healthy co-twin of an affected twin (not recorded which).

This chain's CDR3 is CASSHRTSGAYNEQFF. This chain uses TRBV23-1 with TRBJ2-1; TCRdb's D call of TRBD2 is untestable without DNA. TRBV23-1 is treated as an ORF (open reading frame) with a function not yet certain. The CDR3 is made up of 16 amino acids.